This T cell receptor beta chain is drawn from a study of molecular identifiers for immune sequencing clone quantification. Findings and limits, study-wide: Clones with over 20 RNA copies captured over 98% of effector molecules but under 1% of naive ones. Single-cell amounts of spiked Jurkat TCR RNA were reportedly detectable among approximately 970,000 naive cells.

The CDR3 loop spans 18 amino acids. Germline V gene data show CDR1 as DFQATT and CDR2 as SNEGSKA (reference sequence). The V and J ends lost 0 bases and 6 bases respectively, with 24 bases between them. Sorted naive CD8 T cells, about 17,000 to 1,000,000, were sequenced from 10%, 30% or 50% RNA. Previously described methods and listed TCR primers produced bulk TCR libraries. TCRdb processed the PCR reads anew with MiXCR; each CDR3 protein has one entry. The sample carries approximately 59,000 distinct CDR3 sequences, approximately 17% recorded once. As to this clonotype: Its antigen remains unknown.

This receptor was taken from a human donor in good health. Some libraries in this study had Jurkat cell RNA spiked in. The sample comprised naive CD8+ T cells from blood, with Jurkat cell RNA spiked in. Subset indicated: FACS-sorted CD8+CD4-CCR7+CD45RA+ naive T cells. The chain employs TRBV20-1 and TRBJ2-1; the D gene is possibly TRBD2 (5 bases). The CDR3 DNA is TGCAGTGCTAGAGATTTGATGTACATCCCGACTAACATCAATGAGCAGTTCTTC. Its translation is CSARDLMYIPTNINEQFF.